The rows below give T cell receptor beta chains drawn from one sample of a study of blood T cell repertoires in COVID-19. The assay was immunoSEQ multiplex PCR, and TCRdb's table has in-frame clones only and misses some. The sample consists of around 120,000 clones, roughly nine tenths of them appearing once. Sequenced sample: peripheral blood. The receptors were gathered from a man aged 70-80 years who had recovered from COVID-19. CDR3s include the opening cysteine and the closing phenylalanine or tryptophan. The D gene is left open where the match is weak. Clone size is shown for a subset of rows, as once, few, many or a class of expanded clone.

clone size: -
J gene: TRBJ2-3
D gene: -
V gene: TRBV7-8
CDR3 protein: CASSLGLPIGASTDTQYF
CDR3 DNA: TGTGCCAGCAGCTTAGGACTCCCAATAGGTGCTAGCACAGATACGCAGTATTTT

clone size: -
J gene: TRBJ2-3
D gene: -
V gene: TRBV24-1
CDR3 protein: CATSDTPSGDTQYF
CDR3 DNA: TGTGCCACCAGTGATACCCCCTCAGGGGATACGCAGTATTTT

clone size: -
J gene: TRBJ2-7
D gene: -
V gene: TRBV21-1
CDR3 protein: CASSKEGVVREFSYEQYF
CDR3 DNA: TGTGCCAGCAGCAAAGAAGGGGTTGTGCGGGAGTTTTCCTACGAGCAGTACTTC

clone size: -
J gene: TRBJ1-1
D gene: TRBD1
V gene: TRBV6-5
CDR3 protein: CASSQGVWSTEAFF
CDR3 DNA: TGTGCCAGCAGTCAGGGGGTATGGAGCACTGAAGCTTTCTTT

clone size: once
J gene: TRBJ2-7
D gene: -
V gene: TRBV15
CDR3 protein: CATSIHRAYEQYF
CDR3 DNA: TGTGCCACCAGCATACACAGGGCCTACGAGCAGTACTTC

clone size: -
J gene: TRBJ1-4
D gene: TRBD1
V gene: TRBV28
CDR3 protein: CASSLGQGGPNEKLFF
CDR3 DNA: TGTGCCAGCAGCTTGGGACAGGGAGGACCTAATGAAAAACTGTTTTTT

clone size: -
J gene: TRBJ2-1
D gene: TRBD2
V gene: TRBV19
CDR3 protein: CASSRDVAGERNEQFF
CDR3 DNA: TGTGCCAGTAGTAGAGACGTAGCGGGGGAGAGGAATGAGCAGTTCTTC

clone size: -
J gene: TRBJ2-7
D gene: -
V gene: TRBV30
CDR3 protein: CAWSPTPIYEQYF
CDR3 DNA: TGTGCCTGGAGTCCAACTCCCATATACGAGCAGTACTTC

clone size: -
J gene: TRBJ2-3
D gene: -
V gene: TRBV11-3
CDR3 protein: CASSPGRTSTDTQYF
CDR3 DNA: TGTGCCAGCAGCCCGGGGAGGACTAGCACAGATACGCAGTATTTT

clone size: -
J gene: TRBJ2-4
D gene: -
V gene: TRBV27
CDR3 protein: CASSLGLPREVKNIQYF
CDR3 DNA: TGTGCCAGCAGTCTCGGACTTCCCCGAGAAGTCAAAAACATTCAGTACTTC

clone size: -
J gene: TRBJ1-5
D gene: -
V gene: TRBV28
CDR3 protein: CASTHQGSNQPQHF
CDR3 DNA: TGTGCCAGCACCCACCAGGGAAGCAATCAGCCCCAGCATTTT

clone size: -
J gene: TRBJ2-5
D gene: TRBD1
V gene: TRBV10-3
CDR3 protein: CAISVGDRADEETQYF
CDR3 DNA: TGTGCCATCAGTGTAGGAGACAGGGCTGACGAAGAGACCCAGTACTTC

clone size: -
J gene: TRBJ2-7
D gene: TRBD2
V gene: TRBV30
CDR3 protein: CAWIPGTSGRQYF
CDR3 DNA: TGTGCCTGGATACCTGGGACTAGCGGGAGGCAGTACTTC

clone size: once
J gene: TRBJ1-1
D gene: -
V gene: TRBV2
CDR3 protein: CASSENPVMNTEAFF
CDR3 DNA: TGTGCCAGCAGTGAAAATCCGGTCATGAACACTGAAGCTTTCTTT

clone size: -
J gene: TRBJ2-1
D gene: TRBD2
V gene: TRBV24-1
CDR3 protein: CATSGISGPGDSGGAYNEQFF
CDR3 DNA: TGTGCCACCAGTGGAATCTCCGGGCCAGGGGATAGCGGGGGAGCCTACAATGAGCAGTTCTTC

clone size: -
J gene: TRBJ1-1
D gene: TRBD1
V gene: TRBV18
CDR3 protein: CASSGQGRTEAFF
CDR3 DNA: TGTGCCAGCTCAGGACAGGGCCGGACTGAAGCTTTCTTT

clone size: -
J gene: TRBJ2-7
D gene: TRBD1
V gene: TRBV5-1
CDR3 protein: CASSPTGSDEQYF
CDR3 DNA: TGCGCCAGCAGCCCGACAGGGTCGGACGAGCAGTACTTC

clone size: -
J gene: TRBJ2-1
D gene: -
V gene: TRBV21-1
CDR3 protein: CASSKDRENEQFF
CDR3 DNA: TGTGCCAGCAGCAAAGACAGGGAGAATGAGCAGTTCTTC

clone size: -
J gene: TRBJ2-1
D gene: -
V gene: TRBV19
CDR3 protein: CASSGTLRRNEQFF
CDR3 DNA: TGTGCCAGTTCCGGGACTCTCCGGAGGAATGAGCAGTTCTTC

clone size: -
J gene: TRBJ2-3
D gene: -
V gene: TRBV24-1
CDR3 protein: CATSLSSGSDTQYF
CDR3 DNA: TGTGCCACCAGCCTCTCGTCGGGGTCAGATACGCAGTATTTT

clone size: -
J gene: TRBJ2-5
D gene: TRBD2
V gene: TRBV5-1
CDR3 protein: CASSSIAGTGTQYF
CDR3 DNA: TGCGCCAGCAGCTCCATAGCGGGGACGGGGACCCAGTACTTC

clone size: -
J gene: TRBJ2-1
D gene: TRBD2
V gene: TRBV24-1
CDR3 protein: CATSARQGQRLAGGNYNEQFF
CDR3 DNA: TGTGCCACCAGTGCCCGACAGGGGCAACGACTAGCGGGAGGTAACTACAATGAGCAGTTCTTC

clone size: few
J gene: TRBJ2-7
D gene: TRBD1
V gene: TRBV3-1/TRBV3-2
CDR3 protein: CASSPRIPWTGGSYEQYF
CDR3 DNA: TGTGCCAGCAGCCCCCGGATACCCTGGACAGGGGGCTCCTACGAGCAGTACTTC

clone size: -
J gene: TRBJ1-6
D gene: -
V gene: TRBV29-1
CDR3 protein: CSVGDSTDVSDNSPLHF
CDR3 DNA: TGCAGCGTTGGAGATTCGACAGACGTATCGGATAATTCACCCCTCCACTTT

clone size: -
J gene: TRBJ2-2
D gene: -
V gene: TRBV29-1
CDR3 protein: CSVKLVDTGELFF
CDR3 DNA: TGCAGCGTTAAATTAGTGGACACCGGGGAGCTGTTTTTT

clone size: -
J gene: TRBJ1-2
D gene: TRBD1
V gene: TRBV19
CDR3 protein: CASTTRTGQNYGYTF
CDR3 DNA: TGTGCCAGTACCACAAGGACAGGCCAAAACTATGGCTACACCTTC

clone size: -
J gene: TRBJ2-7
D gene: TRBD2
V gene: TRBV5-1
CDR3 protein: CASRSTSGSSYEQYF
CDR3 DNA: TGCGCCAGCAGATCGACTAGCGGGAGTAGTTACGAGCAGTACTTC

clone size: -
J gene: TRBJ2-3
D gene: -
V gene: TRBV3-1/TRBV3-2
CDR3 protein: CASSQVAETDTQYF
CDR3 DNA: TGTGCCAGCAGCCAAGTTGCAGAAACAGATACGCAGTATTTT

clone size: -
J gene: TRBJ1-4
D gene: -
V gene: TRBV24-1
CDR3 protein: CATSDSRGANEKLFF
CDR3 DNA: TGTGCCACCAGTGATAGCAGGGGAGCTAATGAAAAACTGTTTTTT

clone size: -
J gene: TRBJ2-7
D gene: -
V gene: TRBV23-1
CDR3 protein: CASSQRPTRGLYEQYF
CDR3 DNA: TGCGCCAGCAGTCAGAGACCGACCCGGGGGTTATACGAGCAGTACTTC

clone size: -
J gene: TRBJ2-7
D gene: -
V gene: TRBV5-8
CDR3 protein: CASSLRGPYEQYF
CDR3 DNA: TGTGCCAGCAGCCTACGAGGCCCCTACGAGCAGTACTTC

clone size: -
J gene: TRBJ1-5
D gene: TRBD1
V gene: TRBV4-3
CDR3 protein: CASSLPGQDTNQPQHF
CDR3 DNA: TGCGCCAGCAGCTTACCGGGACAGGATACGAATCAGCCCCAGCATTTT